This note documents a single TCR beta chain sequence. The antigen is unknown. Trimming took off 2 bases at V and 2 bases at J, with 10 bases between the two ends. The CDR3 is 14 amino acids. CDR1 is MNHEY and CDR2 is SMNVEV in the germline V gene (reference sequence). Repertoires were generated with immunoSEQ multiplex PCR, while TCRdb's copy carries only in-frame clones and drops some. The profile shows over 60,000 clones, around 90% of them singletons. The source of the sample is a study of siplizumab effects on memory and regulatory T cells. Findings and caveats of the study: Among sequences traceable to unstimulated CD4+ memory cells, alloreactive ones were significantly reduced by siplizumab. A major contribution to the alloresponse seemed to be made by naive T cells, which seemed more diverse than memory cells. Siplizumab gave mappable alloreactive CD4+ clones an average Treg-derived fraction of nearly 70%, against around 27% in controls.

Input material: CD8+ T cells sorted from blood. The TCR sequence derives from a human donor in good health. This chain joins TRBV27 and TRBJ2-7; D is unresolved. The CDR3 nucleotides are TGTGCCAGCAGTTTAAACGCAGGACCCTACGAGCAGTACTTC. Translating gives CASSLNAGPYEQYF.